This T cell receptor beta chain is from a study of CD8 T cells in Susac syndrome. Study-level results: Individuals included in the TCR sequencing and HLA analysis were acknowledged by the study to be relatively few in number.

TCR beta sequencing covered blood CD8+ and CD4+ T cells. With regard to this clonotype: The antigen is unknown.

The CDR3 spans 17 residues. Trimming took 5 bases from V and 0 from J, leaving 14 bases between them. Germline V lookup: CDR1 SEHNR, CDR2 FQNEAQ (reference sequence). A quantity of roughly 0.5 to 1 ug RNA underwent reverse transcription using random hexamers. Across 54 Vbeta and 13 Jbeta, TCR beta CDR3 was amplified with immunoSEQ multiplex PCR. TCRdb called the immunoSEQ multiplex PCR reads again in MiXCR, with one record for every CDR3 protein. The sample lists 65,000 to 75,000 distinct CDR3 sequences; around 95% were seen once. This clonotype was obtained from a human donor in good health. J is TRBJ1-6 and V is TRBV7-9; D may be TRBD1 (5 bases). The sequenced sample consisted of CD8+ T cells from PBMCs. This chain's CDR3 is CASSPRGTSSYNSPLHF. The CDR3 region has the DNA TGTGCCAGCAGCCCAAGAGGGACGAGCTCCTATAATTCACCCCTCCACTTT.